Listed below are T cell receptor beta chains from one sample, sequenced in a study of blood T cells in healthy people across ages. Using its own MiXCR run on the 5' RACE reads, TCRdb lists one record per CDR3 protein. The sample lists 650,000 to 800,000 distinct CDR3 sequences, around 45% occurring once. Sequencing was carried out using blood. These receptors came from a man in his fifties or sixties in good health. CDR3s include the opening cysteine and the closing phenylalanine or tryptophan. D genes are given only for firm matches. Some rows mark clone size as missing; the rest say once, few, many or name a class of expanded clone.

. | TRBJ1-1 | TRBV3-1 | once | TGTGCCAGCAGCCGAGTGGGGGTCACTGAAGCTTTCTTT | CASSRVGVTEAFF
. | TRBJ1-1 | TRBV6-2/TRBV6-3 | . | TGTGCCAGCAGTTACGGGGCGGGTACACTGAACACTGAAGCTTTCTTT | CASSYGAGTLNTEAFF
. | TRBJ2-1 | TRBV20-1 | once | TGCAGTGCTAGAGCAGGGGACGGCCGTCGGGGAAGTGAGCAGTTCTTC | CSARAGDGRRGSEQFF
. | TRBJ2-3 | TRBV20-1 | . | TGCAGTGCCCATTCGGGTAGCGCTTATACGCAGTATTTT | CSAHSGSAYTQYF
. | TRBJ1-5 | TRBV12-3/TRBV12-4 | . | TGTGCCAGCAGTTCCAACAGGGACAATCAGCCCCAGCATTTT | CASSSNRDNQPQHF
. | TRBJ2-6 | TRBV15 | . | TGTGCCACCAGCTCATCTGGGGCCAACGTCCTGACTTTC | CATSSSGANVLTF
. | TRBJ2-3 | TRBV20-1 | few | TGCAGTGCTCCTAAGCAGGGAAGAGATACGCAGTATTTT | CSAPKQGRDTQYF
TRBD2 | TRBJ2-3 | TRBV20-1 | . | TGCAGTGCTCGACTAGCGGGCACAGATACGCAGTATTTT | CSARLAGTDTQYF
TRBD1 | TRBJ1-1 | TRBV20-1 | . | TGCAGTGCTAGAGACTGGACAGGGGGAAGCACTGAAGCTTTCTTT | CSARDWTGGSTEAFF
. | TRBJ1-2 | TRBV12-3/TRBV12-4 | . | TGTGCCAGCAGTGCCGCGGGAGGGAGAAATGGCTACACCTTC | CASSAAGGRNGYTF
. | TRBJ2-2 | TRBV20-1 | few | TGCAGTGCTAGAGATGTACAAACCGGGGAGCTGTTTTTT | CSARDVQTGELFF
. | TRBJ2-3 | TRBV7-2 | many | TGTGCCAGCAGCCGTCCAATTACACCCAGCACAGATACGCAGTATTTT | CASSRPITPSTDTQYF
. | TRBJ2-5 | TRBV9 | few | TGTGCCAGCAGCCCCGGGACGGGAGTGTACCAAGAGACCCAGTACTTC | CASSPGTGVYQETQYF
. | TRBJ2-7 | TRBV28 | few | TGTGCCAGCAGTTTCGGCGGGCGTCCCTACGAGCAGTACTTC | CASSFGGRPYEQYF
. | TRBJ2-3 | TRBV4-3 | few | TGCGCCAGCAGCCAAGATCATCATGGACAGAGCACAGATACGCAGTATTTT | CASSQDHHGQSTDTQYF
. | TRBJ2-1 | TRBV30 | . | TGTGCCTGGAGTCCCCCAGTCGGTGAGCAGTTCTTC | CAWSPPVGEQFF
. | TRBJ1-6 | TRBV20-1 | once | TGCAGTGCTAGCCGGGACCTTTATTCACCCCCCCACTTT | CSASRDLYSPPHF
TRBD2 | TRBJ2-1 | TRBV12-3/TRBV12-4 | . | TGTGCCACGACTAGCGGGATATACAATGAGCAGTTCTTC | CATTSGIYNEQFF
TRBD1 | TRBJ1-4 | TRBV20-1 | few | TGCAGTGCTATGACAGGGGGGGAGGAAAAACTGTTTTTT | CSAMTGGEEKLFF
. | TRBJ1-2 | TRBV20-1 | few | TGCAGTGCTAGAGATTGGAAGGGGGGTGGCTACACCTTC | CSARDWKGGGYTF
TRBD2 | TRBJ2-7 | TRBV6-2/TRBV6-3 | few | TGTGCCAGCAGTTACTCGGCTAGCGGGAGCTCCTACAATGAGCAGTACTTC | CASSYSASGSSYNEQYF
TRBD1 | TRBJ1-2 | TRBV27 | . | TGTGCCAGCAGTTTATCCGGCGGGGGTCGAGGACAGGAGGGCTATGGCTACACCTTC | CASSLSGGGRGQEGYGYTF
. | TRBJ1-4 | TRBV6-5 | . | TGTGCCAGCAGTTATAGGTCGGCAACTAATGAAAAACTGTTTTTT | CASSYRSATNEKLFF
. | TRBJ2-7 | TRBV3-1 | . | TGTGCCAGCAGCCAAGATGCAGGGGCCCTATCCTACGAGCAGTACTTC | CASSQDAGALSYEQYF
TRBD1 | TRBJ1-5 | TRBV4-1 | few | TGCGCCAGCAGCCATCGACAGGGGTATTTACAGCCCCAGCATTTT | CASSHRQGYLQPQHF
TRBD1 | TRBJ1-4 | TRBV7-2 | . | TGTGCCAGCAGCTTAAGGGGCAGGGGGCAACCTTCAACTAATGAAAAACTGTTTTTT | CASSLRGRGQPSTNEKLFF
TRBD1 | TRBJ2-1 | TRBV9 | few | TGTGCCAGCAGCGTAGGGACAGGGAAGCAGTTCTTC | CASSVGTGKQFF
. | TRBJ2-7 | TRBV29-1 | . | TGCAGCGTGGGGGGGACAGCTAACTCCTACGAGCAGTACTTC | CSVGGTANSYEQYF
. | TRBJ1-1 | TRBV7-9 | . | TGTGCCAGCAGCTTAGAGGCACCCAGGACTGAAGCTTTCTTT | CASSLEAPRTEAFF
. | TRBJ2-7 | TRBV12-3/TRBV12-4 | . | TGTGCCAGCAGCCTAAGGACCCCTGGAACCTACGAGCAGTACTTC | CASSLRTPGTYEQYF
TRBD1 | TRBJ1-2 | TRBV3-1 | . | TGTGCCAGCAGCCCAACAGGGGGCAAGGACTATGGCTACACCTTC | CASSPTGGKDYGYTF
. | TRBJ2-7 | TRBV6-6 | few | TGTGCCAGCAGTTTCGGGACACCGACTCCCTACGAGCAGTACTTC | CASSFGTPTPYEQYF
. | TRBJ1-1 | TRBV11-2 | . | TGTGCCAGCAGCTTAGATCGTGGAAATGAAGCTTTCTTT | CASSLDRGNEAFF
TRBD1 | TRBJ2-7 | TRBV4-1 | many | TGCGCCAGCAGCCAAGACAGGGGGACCTACGAGCAGTACTTC | CASSQDRGTYEQYF
. | TRBJ2-1 | TRBV6-2/TRBV6-3 | many | TGTGCCAGCAGCCCCCGAGGGGGGGGGATTGAGCAGTTCTTC | CASSPRGGGIEQFF
. | TRBJ1-2 | TRBV9 | . | TGTGCCAGCAGCGCCCAGGTTGTCTATGGCTACACCTTC | CASSAQVVYGYTF
. | TRBJ2-6 | TRBV27 | few | TGTGCCAGCAGTCCAACTGGGGCCAACGTCCTGACTTTC | CASSPTGANVLTF
. | TRBJ1-4 | TRBV18 | . | TGTGCCAGCTCAACCGCCCAGAATGAAAAACTGTTTTTT | CASSTAQNEKLFF
TRBD2 | TRBJ2-7 | TRBV20-1 | . | TGCAGTGCTAATTTAGCGGGGGGCTACGAGCAGTACTTC | CSANLAGGYEQYF
TRBD2 | TRBJ2-3 | TRBV5-6 | . | TGTGCCAGCAGCTCCTTAGCGGGGGGGGCAGATACGCAGTATTTT | CASSSLAGGADTQYF
TRBD2 | TRBJ2-7 | TRBV4-1 | . | TGCGCCAGCAGCCCAGCAGCCTCTAGCGGGGGCTACGAGCAGTACTTC | CASSPAASSGGYEQYF
. | TRBJ2-1 | TRBV25-1 | . | TGTGCCAGCAGTGGGGGCTTTAATGAGCAGTTCTTC | CASSGGFNEQFF
. | TRBJ1-1 | TRBV20-1 | . | TGCAGTGCTAGAGATCTCGGCTCGGGTTTAGAAGCTTTCTTT | CSARDLGSGLEAFF
. | TRBJ2-7 | TRBV7-9 | few | TGTGCCAGCACCTTTTTTCAGAAATACAATGAGCAGTACTTC | CASTFFQKYNEQYF
. | TRBJ1-2 | TRBV6-6 | . | TGTGCCAGCAGCTCCGGGACGAAGAGAAATGGCTACACCTTC | CASSSGTKRNGYTF
. | TRBJ2-4 | TRBV7-2 | few | TGTGCCAGCAGCTTAACTGAGGTCCGGTACTTC | CASSLTEVRYF
. | TRBJ2-3 | TRBV7-2 | few | TGTGCCAGCAGCTTAGGAAAGGGAGATACGCAGTATTTT | CASSLGKGDTQYF